The 8 T cell receptor beta chains reported below all come from one sample, sequenced in a study of OX40 agonist ivuxolimab in advanced cancers. Here immunoSEQ multiplex PCR was the method, and the copy in TCRdb shows in-frame clones only, minus some. The table includes about 67,000 clones, approximately 85% detected once. The source material was CD4+ or CD8+ T cells sorted from blood, sampled in a trial of the OX40 agonist ivuxolimab. These receptors were taken from an adult with an advanced solid tumor such as melanoma, head and neck, liver or kidney cancer.

This clone was counted a single time. Mismatch with germline at one junction end may stem from a read error. The V call is TRBV5-1, the J call TRBJ2-5, with 7 positions matching TRBD1. Germline CDR1 SGHRS, CDR2 YFSETQ. The CDR3 is made up of 16 amino acids. The CDR3, as DNA: TGCGCCAGCAGCTTGGACGCAGGGACAGAACAAGTGACCCAGTACTTC. Translated, it gives CASSLDAGTEQVTQYF. Supplemented by reference TRBV5-1 and TRBJ2-5, the full variable domain reads KAGVTQTPRYLIKTRGQQVTLSCSPISGHRSVSWYQQTPGQGLQFLFEYFSETQRNKGNFPGRFSGRQFSNSRSEMNVSTLELGDSALYLCASSLDAGTEQVTQYFGPGTRLLVL.

This chain connects TRBV5-6 to TRBJ1-5; tentatively, D is TRBD1 (6 bases). Germline CDR1 reads SGHDT; CDR2 reads YYEEEE. V lost 3 bases and J lost 0, with 7 bases in between. This CDR3 has 14 amino acids. The DNA for the CDR3 is TGTGCCAGCAGCTCGACAGGTAGCAATCAGCCCCAGCATTTT. Translating gives CASSSTGSNQPQHF.

The V call is TRBV10-3, the J call TRBJ1-2; TRBD1 is a possible D gene (5 bases). V lost 8 bases to trimming and J lost 1 base, with 23 bases between them. Germline CDR1 reads ENHRY; CDR2 reads SYGVKD. The CDR3 is 17 amino acids. The CDR3 reads CAISPSFLGAGNYGYTF. The CDR3 DNA follows: TGTGCCATCTCCCCTTCCTTCCTAGGGGCGGGTAACTATGGCTACACCTTC.

This chain connects TRBV5-1 to TRBJ1-4; D call uncertain. The CDR3 extends over 15 amino acids. Deletions cut 0 bases from V and 1 base from J, with 7 bases between. From germline, CDR1 is SGHRS and CDR2 YFSETQ. The CDR3 sequence is CASSLGRLTNEKLFF. The CDR3 DNA reads as TGCGCCAGCAGCTTGGGACGCCTAACTAATGAAAAACTGTTTTTT. The full variable domain, in which reference TRBV5-1 and TRBJ1-4 provide the parts outside the CDR3, is KAGVTQTPRYLIKTRGQQVTLSCSPISGHRSVSWYQQTPGQGLQFLFEYFSETQRNKGNFPGRFSGRQFSNSRSEMNVSTLELGDSALYLCASSLGRLTNEKLFFGSGTQLSVL.

This chain connects TRBV5-1 to TRBJ1-1; D possibly corresponds to TRBD1 (6 bases). Trimming took off 5 bases at V and 11 bases at J, with 25 bases between the two ends. The CDR3 consists of 15 residues. Germline CDR1 and CDR2: SGHRS and YFSETQ. The CDR3 is CASRPNTAITGNAFF. The CDR3 DNA reads as TGCGCCAGCAGACCCAATACCGCCATTACAGGGAACGCTTTCTTT. The entire variable domain, with the rest obtained from reference TRBV5-1 and TRBJ1-1, is as follows: KAGVTQTPRYLIKTRGQQVTLSCSPISGHRSVSWYQQTPGQGLQFLFEYFSETQRNKGNFPGRFSGRQFSNSRSEMNVSTLELGDSALYLCASRPNTAITGNAFFGQGTRLTVV.

The J gene is TRBJ2-3, the V gene TRBV7-9; D is undetermined. In germline, CDR1 is SEHNR, CDR2 FQNEAQ (reference sequence). The CDR3 is made up of 11 amino acids. V gave up 3 bases and J gave up 2 bases, with 0 bases separating them. In DNA form, the CDR3 reads TGTGCCAGCAGCTTCACAGATACGCAGTATTTT. As protein: CASSFTDTQYF.

The chain carries TRBV29-1 and TRBJ2-5; D ambiguous. Germline loops: CDR1 SQVTM, CDR2 ANQGSEA. The germline V and J ends were trimmed by 2 bases and 4 bases, with 5 bases remaining between them. The CDR3 contains 11 residues. The CDR3 nucleotides are TGCAGCGTTGAAAGTGGAGAGACCCAGTACTTC. Translated, it gives CSVESGETQYF.

V usage is TRBV27 and J usage is TRBJ1-4; D might be TRBD1 (5 bases). The CDR3 totals 16 residues. Germline V CDR1 and CDR2: MNHEY, SMNVEV (reference sequence). Between the trimmed V and J ends, which lost 0 bases and 8 bases, there was a span of 16 bases. The CDR3 here is CASSLSKAQGDEKLFF. In DNA form, the CDR3 reads TGTGCCAGCAGTTTATCGAAAGCGCAGGGCGACGAAAAACTGTTTTTT.